Given below is one T cell receptor (beta chain) in context. Its antigen is still unknown. This record comes from a study of T cell responses to AZD1222 COVID-19 vaccine. The wider study: Second-dose schedules of about 4 or about 12 weeks were combined. Whole-study results and caveats: After two AZD1222 doses, spike-specific TCR breadth and depth rose versus day 0. AZD1222 recipients seropositive at baseline numbered only 6 or 7. CD4 TCRs associated with vaccination spanned spike, dominating at 160-218 and 743-854.

V lost 7 bases, J lost 0 bases, and 12 bases lay in between. CDR1 is MNHEY and CDR2 is SVGAGI in the germline V gene. This CDR3 spans 14 amino acids. Sequenced by immunoSEQ multiplex PCR; TCRdb stores in-frame clones only, minus some. Of fewer than 150,000 clones listed, roughly 93% are singletons. The gene calls are TRBV6-5 and TRBJ1-2; tentatively, D is TRBD1 (6 bases). The material sequenced was peripheral blood, taken on day 0 of AZD1222 vaccination. The TCR sequence derives from an adult in good health. CDR3 DNA: TGTGCCAGCACCGGGGGCAGGCCTAACTATGGCTACACCTTC. It is translated as CASTGGRPNYGYTF.